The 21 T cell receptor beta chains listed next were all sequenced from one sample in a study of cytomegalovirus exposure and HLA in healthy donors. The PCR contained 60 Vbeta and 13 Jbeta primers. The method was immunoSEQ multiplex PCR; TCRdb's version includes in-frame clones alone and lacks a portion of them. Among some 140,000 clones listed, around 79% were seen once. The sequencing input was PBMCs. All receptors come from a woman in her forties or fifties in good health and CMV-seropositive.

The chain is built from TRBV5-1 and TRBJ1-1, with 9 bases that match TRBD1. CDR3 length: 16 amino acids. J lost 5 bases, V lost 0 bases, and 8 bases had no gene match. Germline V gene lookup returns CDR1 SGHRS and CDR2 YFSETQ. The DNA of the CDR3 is TGCGCCAGCAGCTTGGTACCTACAGGGGGCGGGACTGAAGCTTTCTTT. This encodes CASSLVPTGGGTEAFF.

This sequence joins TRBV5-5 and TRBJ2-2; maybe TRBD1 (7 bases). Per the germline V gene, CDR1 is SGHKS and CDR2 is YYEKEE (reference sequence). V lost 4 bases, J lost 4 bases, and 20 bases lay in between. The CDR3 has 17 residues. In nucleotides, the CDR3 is TGTGCCAGCAGCCGGTCGACAGGGAGGCCGGCCACCGGGGAGCTGTTTTTT. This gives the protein CASSRSTGRPATGELFF.

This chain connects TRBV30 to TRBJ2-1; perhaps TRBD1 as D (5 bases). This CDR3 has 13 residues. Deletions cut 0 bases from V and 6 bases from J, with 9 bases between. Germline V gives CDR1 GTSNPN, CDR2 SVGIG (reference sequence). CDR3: CAWSVGQVNEQFF. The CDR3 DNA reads TGTGCCTGGAGTGTCGGACAAGTCAATGAGCAGTTCTTC.

The chain's CDR3 is CASSERVQGASTDTQYF. The CDR3 DNA follows: TGTGCCAGCAGTGAACGGGTACAGGGGGCAAGCACAGATACGCAGTATTTT. The chain has TRBV6-1 and TRBJ2-3, with 9 bases lining up with TRBD1. CDR3 size: 17 residues. Germline values: CDR1 MNHNS, CDR2 SASEGT. With V trimmed by 2 bases and J by 0 bases, 6 bases remained unmatched.

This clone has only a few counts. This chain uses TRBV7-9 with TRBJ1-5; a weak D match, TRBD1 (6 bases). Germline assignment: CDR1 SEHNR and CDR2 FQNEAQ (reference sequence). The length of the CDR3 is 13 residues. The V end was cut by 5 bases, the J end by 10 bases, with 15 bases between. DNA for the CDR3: TGTGCCAGCAGCGGGGGGGGCGGTGAACCCCAGCATTTT. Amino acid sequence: CASSGGGGEPQHF.

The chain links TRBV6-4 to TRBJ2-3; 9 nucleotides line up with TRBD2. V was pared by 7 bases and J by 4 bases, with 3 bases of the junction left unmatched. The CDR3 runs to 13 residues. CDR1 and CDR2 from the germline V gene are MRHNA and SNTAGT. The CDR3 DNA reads TGTGCCAGCAAATCTAGCGGGGCAGATACGCAGTATTTT. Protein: CASKSSGADTQYF.

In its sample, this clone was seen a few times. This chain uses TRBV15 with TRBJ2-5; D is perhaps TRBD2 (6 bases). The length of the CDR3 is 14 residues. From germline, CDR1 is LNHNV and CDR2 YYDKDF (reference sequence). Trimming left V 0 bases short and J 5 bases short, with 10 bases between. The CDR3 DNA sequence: TGTGCCACCAGCAGAGATTATCTAGCGGAGACCCAGTACTTC. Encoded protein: CATSRDYLAETQYF.

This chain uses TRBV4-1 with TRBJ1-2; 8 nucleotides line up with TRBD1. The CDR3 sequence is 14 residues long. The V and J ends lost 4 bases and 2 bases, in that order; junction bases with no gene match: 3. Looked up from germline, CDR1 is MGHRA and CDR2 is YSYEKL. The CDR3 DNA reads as TGCGCCAGCAGCCGGGGGACAGGAAACTATGGCTACACCTTC. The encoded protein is CASSRGTGNYGYTF.

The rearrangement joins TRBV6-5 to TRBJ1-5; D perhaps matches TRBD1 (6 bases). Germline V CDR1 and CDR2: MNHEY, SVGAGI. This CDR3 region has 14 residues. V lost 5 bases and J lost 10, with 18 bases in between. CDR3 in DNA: TGTGCCAGCAGTGCGGACAGTCCTAGAAGACCCCAGCATTTT. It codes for CASSADSPRRPQHF.

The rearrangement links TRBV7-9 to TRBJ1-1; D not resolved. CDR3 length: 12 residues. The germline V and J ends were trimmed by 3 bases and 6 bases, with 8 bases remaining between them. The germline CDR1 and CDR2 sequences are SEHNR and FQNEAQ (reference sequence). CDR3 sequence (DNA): TGTGCCAGCAGCTTCCAGGTACCTGAAGCTTTCTTT. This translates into CASSFQVPEAFF.

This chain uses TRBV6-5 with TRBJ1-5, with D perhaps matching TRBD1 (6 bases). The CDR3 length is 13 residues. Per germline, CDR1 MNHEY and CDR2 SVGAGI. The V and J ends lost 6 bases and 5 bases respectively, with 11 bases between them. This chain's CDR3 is CASRTGLDQPQHF. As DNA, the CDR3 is TGTGCCAGCAGAACAGGGTTGGATCAGCCCCAGCATTTT.

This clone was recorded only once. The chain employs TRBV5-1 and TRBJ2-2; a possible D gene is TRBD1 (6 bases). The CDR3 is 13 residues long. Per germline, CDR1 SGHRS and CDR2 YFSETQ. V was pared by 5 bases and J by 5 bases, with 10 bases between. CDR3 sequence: CASRAGATGELFF. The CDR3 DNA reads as TGCGCCAGCAGGGCAGGGGCGACCGGGGAGCTGTTTTTT.

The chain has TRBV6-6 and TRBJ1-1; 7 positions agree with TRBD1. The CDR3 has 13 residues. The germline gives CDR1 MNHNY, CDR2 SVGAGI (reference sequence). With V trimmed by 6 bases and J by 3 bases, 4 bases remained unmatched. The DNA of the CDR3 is TGTGCCAGCAGGACCGACAGGGACACTGAAGCTTTCTTT. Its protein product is CASRTDRDTEAFF.

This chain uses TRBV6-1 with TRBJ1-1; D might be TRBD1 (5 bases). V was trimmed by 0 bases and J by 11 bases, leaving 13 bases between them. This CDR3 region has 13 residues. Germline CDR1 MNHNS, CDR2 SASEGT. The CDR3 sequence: CASSEALGGEAFF. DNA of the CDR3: TGTGCCAGCAGTGAAGCGCTCGGAGGGGAGGCTTTCTTT.

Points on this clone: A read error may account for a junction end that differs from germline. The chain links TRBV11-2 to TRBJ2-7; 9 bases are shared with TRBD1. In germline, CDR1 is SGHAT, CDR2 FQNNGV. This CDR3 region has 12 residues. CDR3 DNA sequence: TGTGCCAGCAGCTCGGAAGCCGGGACAGGGTCGTTC. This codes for CASSSEAGTGSF. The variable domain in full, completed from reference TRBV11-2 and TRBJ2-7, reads EAGVAQSPRYKIIEKRQSVAFWCNPISGHATLYWYQQILGQGPKLLIQFQNNGVVDDSQLPKDRFSAERLKGVDSTLKIQPAKLEDSAVYLCASSSEAGTGSFGPGTRLTVT.

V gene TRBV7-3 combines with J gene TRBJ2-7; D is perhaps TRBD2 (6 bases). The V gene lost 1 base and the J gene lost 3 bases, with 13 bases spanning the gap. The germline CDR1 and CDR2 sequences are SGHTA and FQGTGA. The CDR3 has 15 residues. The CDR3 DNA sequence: TGTGCCAGCAGCTTAAATCCGGGGGAAGGCTACGAGCAGTACTTC. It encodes CASSLNPGEGYEQYF.

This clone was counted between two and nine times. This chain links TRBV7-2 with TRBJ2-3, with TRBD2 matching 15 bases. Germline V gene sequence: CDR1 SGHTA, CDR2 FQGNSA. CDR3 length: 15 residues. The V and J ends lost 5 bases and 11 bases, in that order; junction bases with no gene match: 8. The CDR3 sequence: CASSTTGLAGGRQYF. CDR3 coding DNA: TGTGCCAGCAGCACTACGGGACTAGCGGGGGGACGGCAGTATTTT.

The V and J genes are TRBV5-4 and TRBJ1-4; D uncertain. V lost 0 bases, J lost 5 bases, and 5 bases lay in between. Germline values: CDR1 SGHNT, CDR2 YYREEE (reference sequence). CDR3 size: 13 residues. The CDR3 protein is CASSLDSNEKLFF. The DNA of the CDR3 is TGTGCCAGCAGCTTGGACAGCAATGAAAAACTGTTTTTT.

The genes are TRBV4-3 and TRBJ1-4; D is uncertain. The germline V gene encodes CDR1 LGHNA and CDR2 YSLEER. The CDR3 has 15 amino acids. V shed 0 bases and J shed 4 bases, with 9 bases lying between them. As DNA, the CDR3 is TGCGCCAGCAGCCAAGAACCAGGAATTAATGAAAAACTGTTTTTT. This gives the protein CASSQEPGINEKLFF.

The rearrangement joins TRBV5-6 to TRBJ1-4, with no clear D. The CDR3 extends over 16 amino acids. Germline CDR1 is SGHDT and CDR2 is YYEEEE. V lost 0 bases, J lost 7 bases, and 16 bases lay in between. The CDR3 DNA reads TGTGCCAGCAGCTTGGGACCGAATCTGCCGGGTGAAAAACTGTTTTTT. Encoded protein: CASSLGPNLPGEKLFF.

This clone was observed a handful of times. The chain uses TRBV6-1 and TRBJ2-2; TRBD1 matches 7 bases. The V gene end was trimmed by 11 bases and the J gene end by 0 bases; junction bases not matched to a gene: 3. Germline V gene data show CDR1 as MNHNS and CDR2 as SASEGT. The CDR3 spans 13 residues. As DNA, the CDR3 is TGTGCCGAGAGGGGGCCGAACACCGGGGAGCTGTTTTTT. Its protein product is CAERGPNTGELFF.